The TCR beta chain under discussion was sequenced for a study of shared clonotypes between healthy human individuals. Only in-frame clones appear in the TCRdb table, and some are missing; sequencing was by immunoSEQ multiplex PCR. This table holds 1,400,000 or so clones, around 98.5% found once. Broader study findings: A generally larger estimated richness was seen in naive subsets than in memory subsets.

A single count supports this clone. Its cognate antigen is unknown. The CDR3 is 16 residues long. V was clipped by 2 bases and J by 4 bases; unmatched bases: 3. Per the germline V gene, CDR1 is LGHNA and CDR2 is YSLEER. Naive CD45RA+ and memory CD45RA-negative subsets were split from CD4+ cells. The source material was naive CD4+ T cells sorted from blood. Subset indicated: CD45RA+ positively selected. This TCR came from a man in his thirties or forties in good health. The chain employs TRBV4-3 and TRBJ2-2; 11 nucleotides match TRBD2. DNA for the CDR3: TGCGCCAGCAGCCAAATAGCGGGAGGGGTCACCGGGGAGCTGTTTTTT. Translated, it gives CASSQIAGGVTGELFF.